The entry that follows covers one T cell receptor beta chain sequence. This specimen comes from a study of blood T cell repertoires in COVID-19. Trimming took off 3 bases at V and 3 bases at J, with 11 bases between the two ends. In germline, CDR1 is GTSNPN, CDR2 SVGIG (reference sequence). The CDR3 covers 14 residues. Libraries were prepared by immunoSEQ multiplex PCR; TCRdb keeps only in-frame clonotypes and omits some of them. The sample contains 88,000 or so clones, 70% to 90% of which appear only once. This sequence was found in a man aged 55 to 70 with acute or convalescent COVID-19. The chain recombines TRBV30 with TRBJ1-4; D unclear. The sequenced sample was peripheral blood. Here the CDR3 DNA reads TGTGCCTGGAGACCGGAGGTACCTAATGAAAAACTGTTTTTT. Translated, it gives CAWRPEVPNEKLFF.